The subject of this entry is one T cell receptor beta chain. These data come from a study of technical replicates of blood from a few donors. Sequenced by immunoSEQ multiplex PCR; TCRdb stores in-frame clones only, minus some. The sample includes approximately 89,000 clones, about 93% seen only once; the top ten take approximately 0.41%. CDR1 is MNHNY and CDR2 is SVGAGI in the germline V gene (reference sequence). This CDR3 region has 15 residues. J gave up 5 bases and V 2 bases, and 4 bases lay outside the gene matches. The sequenced sample consisted of T cells isolated from PBMCs. This rearrangement joins TRBV6-6 to TRBJ2-1; 9 nucleotides match TRBD1. This TCR was recovered from a human donor in good health. The CDR3: CASSYGDRANNEQFF. The DNA for the CDR3 is TGTGCCAGCAGTTACGGGGACAGGGCAAACAATGAGCAGTTCTTC.